This TCR beta chain was sequenced for a study of early T cells in non-severe SARS-CoV-2 infection. Across the study: Unsorted whole blood bulk RNA was sequenced, with unpaired chains.

The V end lost 1 base, the J end lost 3 bases, and 11 bases lay between the germline ends. This CDR3 spans 15 amino acids. The germline V gene encodes CDR1 SGHTA and CDR2 FQGNSA. Whole-study findings and limits: Private and CD4 specificities were missed by VDJdb matching, which favored anti-spike CD8 responses.

This clonotype has just one count. The antigen is not known. The library protocol tagged individual cDNA molecules with unique molecular identifiers. TCRdb ran MiXCR on the 5' RACE reads and lists one entry per CDR3 protein. The sample contains 120,000 or so distinct CDR3 sequences, 10% to 15% of which appear only once. The TCR originated in an adult who was a healthcare worker with PCR-confirmed SARS-CoV-2 infection or an uninfected control (not recorded which). This chain connects TRBV7-2 to TRBJ2-3; D is unresolved. The specimen was whole blood, collected at baseline. This CDR3 is CASSLVPVRTDTQYF. CDR3 bases: TGTGCCAGCAGCTTAGTCCCGGTTAGGACAGATACGCAGTATTTT.